The 20 T cell receptor beta chains listed next were all sequenced from one sample in a study of blood T cell repertoires in COVID-19. Using immunoSEQ multiplex PCR, the repertoire was profiled, and TCRdb retains in-frame clones only, with some absent. The data hold around 61,000 clones, with 75% to 90% observed a single time. Sequencing used peripheral blood. The receptors were gathered from a woman in her fifties or sixties with COVID-19, enrolled during active disease.

The chain couples TRBV6-5 to TRBJ2-3, with 10 nucleotides matching TRBD2. The CDR3 consists of 16 residues. Germline CDR1 and CDR2: MNHEY and SVGAGI. V gave up 1 base and J gave up 5 bases; unmatched junction bases: 6. CDR3 nucleotide sequence: TGTGCCAGCAGTTACTATAGCGGGAGGTATGGAGATACGCAGTATTTT. Translated: CASSYYSGRYGDTQYF.

The chain joins TRBV30 to TRBJ2-4; D remains ambiguous. Per germline, CDR1 GTSNPN and CDR2 SVGIG (reference sequence). The germline V and J ends were trimmed by 0 bases and 0 bases, with 9 bases remaining between them. The CDR3 totals 15 residues. Written as DNA, the CDR3 is TGTGCCTGGAGTGTTCAGGAACTAGCCAAAAACATTCAGTACTTC. Translated: CAWSVQELAKNIQYF.

The chain uses TRBV6-5 and TRBJ2-1, with unresolved D. The germline CDR1 and CDR2 sequences are MNHEY and SVGAGI. Trimming shortened V by 2 bases and J by 4 bases, and 15 bases separated the two germline ends. CDR3 size: 16 residues. The CDR3 loop is CASSYGRMLPYNEQFF. CDR3 nucleotides: TGTGCCAGCAGTTACGGTAGAATGCTTCCTTACAATGAGCAGTTCTTC.

The CDR3 sequence is CASSSAHGGVDSYEQYF. DNA of the CDR3: TGTGCCAGCAGCTCCGCTCACGGGGGTGTAGATTCCTACGAGCAGTACTTC. The chain joins TRBV7-2 to TRBJ2-7; tentatively, D is TRBD2 (6 bases). The CDR3 has 17 amino acids. The V and J ends lost 4 bases and 1 base respectively, with 20 bases between them. Germline lookup yields CDR1 SGHTA and CDR2 FQGNSA. The full variable domain, its missing parts supplied by reference TRBV7-2 and TRBJ2-7, is GAGVSQSPSNKVTEKGKDVELRCDPISGHTALYWYRQSLGQGLEFLIYFQGNSAPDKSGLPSDRFSAERTGGSVSTLTIQRTQQEDSAVYLCASSSAHGGVDSYEQYFGPGTRLTVT.

The chain combines TRBV27 with TRBJ1-6, with TRBD1 as a possible D gene (5 bases). V lost 5 bases and J 12 bases, leaving 11 bases between the germline ends. Per germline, CDR1 MNHEY and CDR2 SMNVEV (reference sequence). The CDR3 has 12 amino acids. The CDR3, as DNA: TGTGCCAGCAGTATGGGGGACTTACCCCTCCACTTT. This sequence encodes CASSMGDLPLHF.

The chain carries TRBV3-1 (or the pseudogene TRBV3-2) and TRBJ1-4, with TRBD1 as a possible D gene (6 bases). This CDR3 contains 15 residues. Trimming removed 6 bases at V and 0 bases at J, with 11 bases between. Germline loops: CDR1 LGHDT, CDR2 YNNKEL (reference sequence). The CDR3 DNA reads TGTGCCAGCAGGCTACAGGGCGCAACTAATGAAAAACTGTTTTTT. Residues: CASRLQGATNEKLFF.

This chain connects TRBV7-2 to TRBJ2-7; 9 bases are a match to TRBD1. CDR1 and CDR2 (germline): SGHTA, FQGNSA. V lost 1 base to trimming and J lost 6 bases; unmatched junction nucleotides: 7. This CDR3 comprises 15 residues. As DNA, the CDR3 is TGTGCCAGCAGCTTAGTTCGACAGGGGGGCACCGAGCAGTACTTC. It is translated as CASSLVRQGGTEQYF.

V is TRBV19 and J is TRBJ2-4; 10 bases are shared with TRBD1. Germline V gene data show CDR1 as LNHDA and CDR2 as SQIVND (reference sequence). J was trimmed by 6 bases and V by 1 base; bases with no gene match: 3. The CDR3 is 15 residues long. Here the CDR3 reads CASSIGGQGRNIQYF. The CDR3 coding sequence is TGTGCCAGTAGTATAGGGGGACAGGGGAGAAACATTCAGTACTTC.

V usage is TRBV20-1 and J usage is TRBJ2-7; tentative D call: TRBD1 (5 bases). The length of the CDR3 is 11 residues. The germline V gene has CDR1 DFQATT and CDR2 SNEGSKA (reference sequence). Trimming stripped 2 bases from V and 3 bases from J, with 5 bases between. The CDR3 DNA follows: TGCAGTGCTAGACAGGGCTACGAGCAGTACTTC. Translating gives CSARQGYEQYF.

The chain combines TRBV27 with TRBJ1-6; D may be TRBD1 (6 bases). In germline, CDR1 is MNHEY, CDR2 SMNVEV (reference sequence). The CDR3 is made up of 19 amino acids. Trimming took off 7 bases at V and 3 bases at J, with 25 bases between the two ends. The CDR3 DNA follows: TGTGCCAGCACCCCACGGGGTGGCGGGGGCCTACTCTATAATTCACCCCTCCACTTT. This sequence encodes CASTPRGGGGLLYNSPLHF.

The gene calls are TRBV19 and TRBJ1-5, with D possibly being TRBD1 (6 bases). V was cut by 0 bases and J by 6 bases, with 15 bases left in between. Per germline, CDR1 LNHDA and CDR2 SQIVND (reference sequence). The CDR3 loop spans 16 amino acids. This chain's CDR3 is CASSIDHSRGSQPQHF. CDR3 DNA: TGTGCCAGTAGTATAGATCATAGCAGGGGCAGTCAGCCCCAGCATTTT.

The CDR3 region has the DNA TGTGCGGAGGCGGGCGGACTGAACACTGAAGCTTTCTTT. Its protein is CAEAGGLNTEAFF. The chain couples TRBV12-3 or TRBV12-4 to TRBJ1-1, with unresolved D. This CDR3 region has 13 residues.

Written as DNA, the CDR3 is TGCGCCAGCAGCCAAGAAGAGGTAGCGGGGCTTAATGAGCAGTTCTTC. It codes for CASSQEEVAGLNEQFF. This sequence joins TRBV4-1 and TRBJ2-1; 8 bases line up with TRBD2. The CDR3 covers 16 residues. V lost 0 bases and J lost 7; bases outside the gene matches: 8. Looked up from germline, CDR1 is MGHRA and CDR2 is YSYEKL.

Comments on this clone: Since no conserved phenylalanine or tryptophan closes the CDR3, a read error is the likely cause. The DNA is omitted, as the CDR3 cannot be located on it reliably, and the CDR3 follows TCRdb's listing. This chain connects TRBV2 to TRBJ2-4; the table's D call, TRBD1, has no DNA check behind it. The CDR3 is made up of 12 amino acids, end residues included. Per the germline V gene, CDR1 is SNHLY and CDR2 is FYNNEI. The CDR3 here is CASSKLRDNSAL.

The CDR3 loop reads CASHQAGGPTGANVLTF. CDR3 nucleotides: TGTGCCTCTCACCAAGCGGGAGGGCCTACAGGGGCCAACGTCCTGACTTTC. The J gene is TRBJ2-6, the V gene TRBV10-3, with 10 bases matching TRBD2. The CDR3 sequence is 17 residues long. The germline V gene encodes CDR1 ENHRY and CDR2 SYGVKD. Unmatched junction bases numbered 14, after V lost 11 bases and J lost 4 bases.

J is TRBJ1-1 and V is TRBV28; TRBD1 matches at 10 bases. The V gene end was trimmed by 2 bases and the J gene end by 1 base; junction bases not matched to a gene: 13. CDR3 length: 19 residues. Germline V CDR1 and CDR2: MDHEN, SYDVKM. CDR3 coding DNA: TGTGCCAGCAGTTTACGGACAGGGGGAGGATTCAGGAGGAACACTGAAGCTTTCTTT. It translates to CASSLRTGGGFRRNTEAFF.

This sequence joins TRBV15 and TRBJ1-3, with unresolved D. Germline V gene sequence: CDR1 LNHNV, CDR2 YYDKDF (reference sequence). The V end was cut by 0 bases, the J end by 8 bases, with 8 bases between. The CDR3 consists of 13 residues. CDR3 loop: CATSRDAGDTIYF. CDR3 DNA: TGTGCCACCAGCAGAGACGCCGGGGACACCATATATTTT.

This rearrangement joins TRBV6-6 to TRBJ2-1; 10 bases are a match to TRBD1. CDR3 size: 14 residues. The germline CDR1 and CDR2 sequences are MNHNY and SVGAGI (reference sequence). V shed 5 bases, J shed 7 bases, and the junction held 5 bases outside the gene matches. The CDR3 loop reads CASSRGQGKNEQFF. The CDR3 DNA sequence: TGTGCCAGCAGTAGGGGACAGGGGAAGAATGAGCAGTTCTTC.

The V call is TRBV29-1, the J call TRBJ2-3; unclear D gene. Deletions cut 7 bases from V and 6 bases from J, with 8 bases between. This CDR3 has 10 amino acids. Germline CDR1 is SQVTM and CDR2 is ANQGSEA. Here the CDR3 reads CSAGWDTQYF. The CDR3 DNA follows: TGCAGCGCCGGGTGGGATACGCAGTATTTT.

The chain is built from TRBV6-2 or TRBV6-3 and TRBJ2-3, with 8 bases lining up with TRBD2. V trimming: 0 bases; J trimming: 5 bases; junction bases outside the gene matches: 4. This CDR3 is built from 15 residues. Germline V gene data show CDR1 as MNHEY and CDR2 as SVGEGT. The CDR3 reads CASSYSSGRLDTQYF. DNA for the CDR3: TGTGCCAGCAGTTACTCGAGCGGGAGATTAGATACGCAGTATTTT.